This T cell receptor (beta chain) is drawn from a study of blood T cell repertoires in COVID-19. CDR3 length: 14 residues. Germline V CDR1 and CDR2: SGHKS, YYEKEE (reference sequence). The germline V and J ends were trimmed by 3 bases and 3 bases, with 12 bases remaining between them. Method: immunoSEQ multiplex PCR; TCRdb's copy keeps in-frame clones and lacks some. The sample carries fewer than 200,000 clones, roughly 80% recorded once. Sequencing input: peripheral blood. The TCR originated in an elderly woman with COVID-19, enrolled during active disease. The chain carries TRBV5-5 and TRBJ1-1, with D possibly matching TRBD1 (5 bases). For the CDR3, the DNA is TGTGCCAGCAGCTCGGCTACAGGATACACTGAAGCTTTCTTT. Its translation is CASSSATGYTEAFF.